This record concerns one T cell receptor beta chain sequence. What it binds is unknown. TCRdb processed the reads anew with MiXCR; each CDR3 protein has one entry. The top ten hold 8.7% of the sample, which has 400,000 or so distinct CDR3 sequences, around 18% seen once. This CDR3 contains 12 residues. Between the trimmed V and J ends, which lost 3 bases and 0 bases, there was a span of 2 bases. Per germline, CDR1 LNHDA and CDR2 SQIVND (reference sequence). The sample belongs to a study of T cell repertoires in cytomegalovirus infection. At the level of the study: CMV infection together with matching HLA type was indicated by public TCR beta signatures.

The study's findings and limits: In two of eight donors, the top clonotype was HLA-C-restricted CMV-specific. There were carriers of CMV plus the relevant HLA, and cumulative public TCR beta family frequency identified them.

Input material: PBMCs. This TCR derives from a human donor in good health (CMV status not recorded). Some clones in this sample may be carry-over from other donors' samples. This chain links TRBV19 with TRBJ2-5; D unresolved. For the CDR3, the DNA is TGTGCCAGTAGTATGTACCAAGAGACCCAGTACTTC. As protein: CASSMYQETQYF.